A selection of T cell receptor beta chains follows, all from one sample in a study of T cell responses to AZD1222 COVID-19 vaccine. Clones were read by immunoSEQ multiplex PCR, and TCRdb kept only the in-frame ones, dropping some. The table has roughly 140,000 clones, about 93% seen once. The specimen was peripheral blood, collected on day 0 of AZD1222 vaccination. The receptors shown here come from an adult in good health. The CDR3 runs from the conserved cysteine through the conserved F or W. A D gene is named only where the DNA matches it firmly. Some rows have no size entry. The others give once, few or many, or a class for an expanded clone.

v_call	clone_size	j_call	d_call	cdr3_aa	cdr3_nt
TRBV24-1	.	TRBJ2-1	.	CATSPGPNNEQFF	TGTGCCACCAGTCCGGGACCTAACAATGAGCAGTTCTTC
TRBV19	.	TRBJ2-3	.	CASSIPSRTPDTQYF	TGTGCCAGTAGTATCCCAAGTCGGACCCCAGATACGCAGTATTTT
TRBV3-1/TRBV3-2	.	TRBJ1-2	.	CASSQEVRVTF	TGTGCCAGCAGCCAAGAGGTGAGGGTAACCTTC
TRBV24-1	.	TRBJ1-2	.	CATSEPTVNYGYTF	TGTGCCACCAGTGAGCCGACAGTTAACTATGGCTACACCTTC
TRBV30	.	TRBJ1-5	.	CAWSGQGNQPQHF	TGTGCCTGGAGCGGGCAGGGGAATCAGCCCCAGCATTTT
TRBV7-2	.	TRBJ1-5	.	CASSPGGQMFSNQPQHF	TGTGCCAGCAGCCCAGGTGGCCAAATGTTTAGCAATCAGCCCCAGCATTTT
TRBV19	.	TRBJ2-7	TRBD2	CATQGTSGIYEQYF	TGTGCCACTCAGGGGACTAGCGGGATCTACGAGCAGTACTTC
TRBV19	.	TRBJ2-1	.	CASNKGGNEQFF	TGTGCCAGCAATAAGGGGGGAAATGAGCAGTTCTTC
TRBV28	.	TRBJ2-3	.	CASSQGGRGSTDTQYF	TGTGCCAGTTCACAAGGGGGGCGGGGGAGCACAGATACGCAGTATTTT
TRBV4-1	.	TRBJ1-4	.	CASRGREGTVYEKLFF	TGCGCCAGCAGAGGACGGGAGGGAACGGTTTATGAAAAACTGTTTTTT
TRBV9	.	TRBJ2-1	.	CASSVELGDNEQFF	TGTGCCAGCAGCGTAGAGTTGGGGGATAATGAGCAGTTCTTC
TRBV15	.	TRBJ2-1	.	CATSSMTLYNEQFF	TGTGCCACCAGCTCCATGACCTTGTATAATGAGCAGTTCTTC
TRBV7-5	.	TRBJ1-4	.	CARSLAVRAPPKGTNEKLFF	TGTGCCAGAAGCTTAGCCGTCAGGGCCCCGCCTAAGGGGACTAATGAAAAACTGTTTTTT
TRBV27	.	TRBJ2-1	TRBD2	CASSSGLVSEQFF	TGTGCCAGCAGTTCCGGACTAGTTAGTGAGCAGTTCTTC
TRBV7-2	.	TRBJ1-2	.	CASSLKGGILSGYTF	TGTGCCAGCAGCTTAAAGGGGGGAATATTGAGTGGCTACACCTTC
TRBV13	.	TRBJ2-5	TRBD1	CASSPGTEETQYF	TGTGCCAGCAGCCCGGGGACAGAAGAGACCCAGTACTTC
TRBV15	once	TRBJ1-5	.	CATSRDWAVNQPQHF	TGTGCCACCAGCAGAGATTGGGCAGTCAATCAGCCCCAGCATTTT
TRBV4-2	.	TRBJ1-2	.	CASSQDQTRIYTF	TGTGCCAGCAGCCAAGATCAGACTAGGATCTACACCTTC
TRBV2	.	TRBJ1-5	.	CASTEDPGFQPQHF	TGTGCCAGCACCGAAGACCCAGGGTTTCAGCCCCAGCATTTT
TRBV11-2	.	TRBJ1-1	TRBD1	CASSLGQLSEAFF	TGTGCCAGCAGCTTGGGACAGCTGTCTGAGGCTTTCTTT
TRBV2	.	TRBJ1-2	.	CASRVDGDYGYTF	TGTGCCAGCAGGGTTGACGGAGACTATGGCTACACCTTC
TRBV30	.	TRBJ2-1	.	CAWSPQQGEQFF	TGTGCCTGGAGTCCTCAGCAGGGTGAGCAGTTCTTC
TRBV25-1	.	TRBJ1-1	.	CASSDRVGLREAFF	TGTGCCAGCAGTGACCGTGTGGGGCTTCGGGAAGCTTTCTTT
TRBV5-4	.	TRBJ1-4	.	CASSLWTDEKLFF	TGTGCCAGCAGCCTCTGGACAGATGAAAAACTGTTTTTT
TRBV28	.	TRBJ1-2	.	CASNTLKSGYTF	TGTGCCAGCAATACATTAAAAAGTGGCTACACCTTC
TRBV27	.	TRBJ2-7	TRBD2	CASGTSGRTYEQYF	TGTGCCAGCGGGACTAGCGGGAGGACCTACGAGCAGTACTTC
TRBV19	.	TRBJ2-1	TRBD2	CASSRGLAGRSEQFF	TGTGCCAGTAGTAGGGGACTAGCGGGGAGGAGTGAGCAGTTCTTC
TRBV27	.	TRBJ1-1	TRBD1	CASSPNRGKNTEAFF	TGTGCCAGCAGTCCTAACAGGGGTAAAAACACTGAAGCTTTCTTT
TRBV6-5	.	TRBJ1-2	.	CASSYSGGHPSYGYTF	TGTGCCAGCAGTTACTCAGGGGGACACCCGAGCTATGGCTACACCTTC
TRBV7-2	.	TRBJ1-5	TRBD1	CASSPWDRGANQPQHF	TGTGCCAGCAGCCCTTGGGACAGGGGGGCTAATCAGCCCCAGCATTTT
TRBV20-1	once	TRBJ1-6	.	CSAPGASPLHF	TGCAGTGCTCCAGGGGCTTCACCCCTCCACTTT
TRBV15	.	TRBJ2-1	.	CATSRDRARSYNEQFF	TGTGCCACCAGCAGAGATCGTGCCAGGTCCTACAATGAGCAGTTCTTC
TRBV5-5	.	TRBJ1-4	TRBD1	CASSDDRVTEKLFF	TGTGCCAGCAGCGACGACAGGGTTACTGAAAAACTGTTTTTT
TRBV7-2	.	TRBJ2-3	TRBD2	CASRELAASTDTQYF	TGTGCCAGTCGAGAACTAGCGGCTAGCACAGATACGCAGTATTTT
TRBV27	.	TRBJ2-7	.	CASSSSGPLHGQYF	TGTGCCAGCAGTTCCTCGGGCCCCCTGCATGGGCAGTACTTC
TRBV7-2	once	TRBJ2-7	TRBD1	CASSSRQGWDEQYF	TGTGCCAGCAGCTCGCGACAGGGATGGGACGAGCAGTACTTC
TRBV28	.	TRBJ1-2	.	CASTIPGTGSDGYTF	TGTGCCAGCACCATCCCCGGGACGGGTAGTGATGGCTACACCTTC
TRBV15	.	TRBJ2-3	.	CATSRTGIEADTQYF	TGTGCCACCAGCAGAACAGGGATAGAGGCAGATACGCAGTATTTT
TRBV12-3/TRBV12-4	.	TRBJ2-7	.	CASSPVSPYEQYF	TGTGCCAGCAGTCCCGTGAGCCCCTACGAGCAGTACTTC
TRBV28	.	TRBJ1-3	.	CASSSRSGNTIYF	TGTGCCAGCAGTTCTCGCTCTGGAAACACCATATATTTT
TRBV5-1	.	TRBJ2-7	.	CASSLASMDGSPGEQYF	TGCGCCAGCAGCTTGGCCTCAATGGACGGCTCACCAGGCGAGCAGTACTTC
TRBV12-3/TRBV12-4	.	TRBJ1-2	TRBD1	CASSLGGQDGYTF	TGTGCCAGCAGTCTGGGGGGACAGGATGGCTACACCTTC
TRBV6-5	.	TRBJ2-2	.	CASSYRTSGELFF	TGTGCCAGCAGTTATCGGACGTCCGGGGAGCTGTTTTTT
TRBV7-8	.	TRBJ1-1	TRBD1	CASRRQGNTEAFF	TGTGCCAGCAGAAGACAGGGGAACACTGAAGCTTTCTTT
TRBV6-5	.	TRBJ1-6	.	CASSHGGASPLHF	TGTGCCAGCAGCCATGGGGGGGCTTCACCCCTCCACTTT
TRBV19	.	TRBJ2-1	.	CASSPLGILTYNEQFF	TGTGCCAGTAGCCCTCTAGGAATCCTTACCTACAATGAGCAGTTCTTC
TRBV24-1	.	TRBJ2-5	TRBD2	CATSGTSGSLETQYF	TGTGCCACCAGCGGGACTAGCGGGAGTCTAGAGACCCAGTACTTC
TRBV28	.	TRBJ2-5	TRBD2	CASATSGSALAKTQYF	TGTGCCAGCGCCACTAGCGGGAGTGCCCTCGCGAAGACCCAGTACTTC
TRBV6-5	.	TRBJ2-2	TRBD1	CASMRDRGTGELFF	TGTGCCAGCATGAGGGACAGGGGGACCGGGGAGCTGTTTTTT
TRBV6-4	few	TRBJ2-3	.	CASSEGATDTQYF	TGTGCCAGCAGTGAGGGGGCCACAGATACGCAGTATTTT
TRBV11-2	.	TRBJ1-1	.	CASSLGAGAEAFF	TGTGCCAGCAGCTTAGGGGCAGGGGCTGAAGCTTTCTTT
TRBV24-1	.	TRBJ1-4	.	CAKPNSYYEKLFF	TGTGCCAAACCAAACTCTTACTATGAAAAACTGTTTTTT
TRBV28	.	TRBJ2-5	TRBD2	CASGVKGIWGGSQETQYF	TGTGCCAGCGGTGTTAAGGGAATTTGGGGCGGGAGCCAAGAGACCCAGTACTTC
TRBV30	.	TRBJ1-4	.	CAWSRDEKLFF	TGTGCCTGGAGCCGGGACGAAAAACTGTTTTTT
TRBV28	.	TRBJ2-7	.	CASSLGRDEQYF	TGTGCCAGCAGTTTGGGTAGAGACGAGCAGTACTTC
TRBV7-2	.	TRBJ1-4	.	CASSSGGVVNEKLFF	TGTGCCAGCAGCTCCGGGGGGGTGGTTAATGAAAAACTGTTTTTT